One sample yielded the 25 T cell receptor beta chains listed below, sequenced in a study of blood T cell repertoires in COVID-19. Sequenced by immunoSEQ multiplex PCR; TCRdb stores in-frame clones only, minus some. The data show roughly 120,000 clones, 85% seen once. Sequencing input: peripheral blood. These receptors came from a human donor in a cohort sampled during active COVID-19.

A few counts support this clone. The V call is TRBV3-1 (or the pseudogene TRBV3-2), the J call TRBJ1-2, with a weak D call TRBD1 (6 bases). The CDR3 has 14 amino acids. V lost 2 bases and J 4 bases, leaving 11 bases between the germline ends. Per germline, CDR1 LGHDT and CDR2 YNNKEL (reference sequence). The CDR3 nucleotides read TGTGCCAGCAGCCAACACCAACAGGGCTATGGCTACACCTTC. Amino acid sequence: CASSQHQQGYGYTF.

This chain connects TRBV6-1 to TRBJ2-1; 7 nucleotides agree with TRBD1. The length of the CDR3 is 15 residues. Germline CDR1 is MNHNS and CDR2 is SASEGT. With 1 base clipped from V and 4 bases from J, the junction kept 4 bases outside the gene matches. CDR3 residues: CASSEERGPYNEQFF. CDR3 in DNA: TGTGCCAGCAGTGAAGAGAGGGGGCCTTACAATGAGCAGTTCTTC.

J is TRBJ2-7 and V is TRBV6-2 or TRBV6-3; 9 bases agree with TRBD1. Germline V gene data show CDR1 as MNHEY and CDR2 as SVGEGT. With 5 bases clipped from V and 7 bases from J, the junction kept 6 bases outside the gene matches. The CDR3 is made up of 13 amino acids. The CDR3 DNA reads as TGTGCCAGCAGTCGGGACAGGGCTATAGAGCAGTACTTC. Translated: CASSRDRAIEQYF.

The rearrangement uses TRBV5-1 and TRBJ1-2; TRBD1 matches 10 bases. The germline V gene has CDR1 SGHRS and CDR2 YFSETQ. The CDR3 is made up of 19 amino acids. Germline trimming cut 4 bases from V and 0 bases from J; bases unmatched to any gene: 15. DNA for the CDR3: TGCGCCAGCAGCACAGGCGGTCGGGACAGGGGAAGAGCTAACTATGGCTACACCTTC. Its protein product is CASSTGGRDRGRANYGYTF.

The chain is built from TRBV19 and TRBJ1-5; a possible D gene is TRBD1 (5 bases). This CDR3 has 15 amino acids. V shed 4 bases and J shed 3 bases, with 13 bases lying between them. Germline CDR1 and CDR2: LNHDA and SQIVND (reference sequence). This chain's CDR3 is CASSTEGVVNQPQHF. CDR3 DNA sequence: TGTGCCAGTAGTACGGAAGGGGTCGTCAATCAGCCCCAGCATTTT.

This sequence joins TRBV29-1 and TRBJ1-1; the match to TRBD1 covers 8 bases. With 4 bases clipped from V and 5 bases from J, the junction kept 9 bases outside the gene matches. Germline CDR1 and CDR2: SQVTM and ANQGSEA. The CDR3 covers 14 residues. In DNA form, the CDR3 reads TGCAGCGTTGCGATTCAGGGGGCGAGTACTGAAGCTTTCTTT. Amino acids: CSVAIQGASTEAFF. The whole variable domain, remainder taken from reference TRBV29-1 and TRBJ1-1, is SAVISQKPSRDICQRGTSLTIQCQVDSQVTMMFWYRQQPGQSLTLIATANQGSEATYESGFVIDKFPISRPNLTFSTLTVSNMSPEDSSIYLCSVAIQGASTEAFFGQGTRLTVV.

V and J are TRBV7-6 and TRBJ1-2, with D possibly TRBD1 on 5 matching bases. This CDR3 spans 14 amino acids. The germline gives CDR1 SGHVS, CDR2 FNYEAQ. Trimming took 2 bases from V and 3 from J, leaving 10 bases between them. In DNA form, the CDR3 reads TGTGCCAGCAGCTTACTCATAGGGGACTATGGCTACACCTTC. It encodes CASSLLIGDYGYTF.

This clone appeared once. V gene TRBV6-5 combines with J gene TRBJ1-2; 7 positions match TRBD1. The length of the CDR3 is 16 residues. The J segment lost 1 base and the V segment lost 2 bases, leaving 7 bases of the junction unmatched. The V gene's germline CDR1 is MNHEY and CDR2 SVGAGI. This CDR3 is CASSYNPGQSNYGYTF. CDR3 sequence (DNA): TGTGCCAGCAGTTACAATCCGGGACAGAGTAACTATGGCTACACCTTC.

The chain has TRBV7-7 and TRBJ2-1; D might be TRBD2 (6 bases). Germline CDR1 and CDR2: SSHAT and FNYEAQ (reference sequence). This CDR3 has 14 amino acids. V dropped 3 bases and J dropped 5 bases, with 11 bases sitting between them. The CDR3 DNA follows: TGTGCCAGCAGCTTGGGCGGGGCTAACAATGAGCAGTTCTTC. As protein: CASSLGGANNEQFF. Combining the CDR3 with reference TRBV7-7 and TRBJ2-1 gives the whole variable domain GAGVSQSPRYKVTKRGQDVTLRCDPISSHATLYWYQQALGQGPEFLTYFNYEAQPDKSGLPSDRFSAERPEGSISTLTIQRTEQRDSAMYRCASSLGGANNEQFFGPGTRLTVL.

This chain links TRBV6-2 or TRBV6-3 with TRBJ2-3; 14 bases agree with TRBD2. The V and J ends lost 5 bases and 5 bases, in that order; junction bases with no gene match: 6. The germline gives CDR1 MNHEY, CDR2 SVGEGT. CDR3 length equals 16 residues. The CDR3 nucleotides are TGTGCCAGCAGTCCCCGGACTAGCGGGGGGCAAGATACGCAGTATTTT. It codes for CASSPRTSGGQDTQYF.

The J gene is TRBJ2-3, the V gene TRBV19; possibly TRBD2 for D (5 bases). CDR1 and CDR2 from the germline V gene are LNHDA and SQIVND (reference sequence). The CDR3 has 18 amino acids. The ends were cut back, 0 bases at V and 2 bases at J, with 18 bases in the middle. CDR3 loop: CASSIDPDRGSYTDTQYF. The DNA for the CDR3 is TGTGCCAGTAGTATAGACCCCGACCGGGGATCCTACACAGATACGCAGTATTTT.

This chain links TRBV9 with TRBJ2-3; TRBD2 matches at 7 bases. Germline CDR1 and CDR2: SGDLS and YYNGEE. This CDR3 spans 15 amino acids. Trimming cost V 0 bases and J 2 bases; bases outside gene matches: 3. The CDR3 protein is CASSVGGGYTDTQYF. DNA for the CDR3: TGTGCCAGCAGCGTAGGCGGGGGATACACAGATACGCAGTATTTT.

The J gene is TRBJ2-7, the V gene TRBV6-5; weak D call: TRBD1 (5 bases). Germline V lookup: CDR1 MNHEY, CDR2 SVGAGI. The CDR3 covers 16 residues. V lost 0 bases, J lost 3 bases, and 15 bases lay in between. CDR3 in DNA: TGTGCCAGCAGTTACTCAAGGACACTTACCTTCTACGAGCAGTACTTC. It specifies CASSYSRTLTFYEQYF.

The chain combines TRBV3-1 (or the pseudogene TRBV3-2) with TRBJ2-7; 10 nucleotides line up with TRBD2. This CDR3 has 15 amino acids. Germline loops: CDR1 LGHDT, CDR2 YNNKEL (reference sequence). The ends lost 1 base at V and 3 bases at J; junction bases unmatched: 3. CDR3 bases: TGTGCCAGCAGCCAAGCCTCTAGCGGGGGCTACGAGCAGTACTTC. It is translated as CASSQASSGGYEQYF.

The table lists this clone with a few counts. The V and J genes are TRBV5-4 and TRBJ1-1; TRBD1 agrees at 7 bases. The V segment lost 0 bases and the J segment 4 bases; nucleotides outside the gene matches: 6. Germline V gene lookup returns CDR1 SGHNT and CDR2 YYREEE (reference sequence). CDR3 size: 15 residues. The DNA of the CDR3 is TGTGCCAGCAGCTTGGCCGGTGCAGGGGGCACTGAAGCTTTCTTT. This encodes CASSLAGAGGTEAFF.

The rearrangement joins TRBV4-1 to TRBJ1-3; D gene uncertain. CDR1 and CDR2 (germline): MGHRA, YSYEKL. Trimming cost V 1 base and J 0 bases, with 10 bases left between them. The CDR3 totals 16 residues. CDR3 nucleotide sequence: TGCGCCAGCAGCCAAGGGACTGCCACCTCTGGAAACACCATATATTTT. As protein: CASSQGTATSGNTIYF.

This chain links TRBV12-3 or TRBV12-4 with TRBJ1-2, with a possible D match to TRBD1 (6 bases). The CDR3 runs to 13 residues. The ends were cut back, 2 bases at V and 6 bases at J, with 10 bases in the middle. The CDR3 loop reads CASSLTGWDGYTF. The CDR3 region has the DNA TGTGCCAGCAGTTTAACAGGGTGGGATGGCTACACCTTC.

The chain combines TRBV29-1 with TRBJ1-1; D unresolved. CDR3 length: 11 residues. Germline V gene data show CDR1 as SQVTM and CDR2 as ANQGSEA. The V gene lost 6 bases and the J gene lost 5 bases, with 10 bases spanning the gap. The CDR3 loop reads CSVARGTEAFF. The DNA of the CDR3 is TGCAGCGTAGCCCGAGGAACTGAAGCTTTCTTT.

This sequence joins TRBV2 and TRBJ2-2; 9 bases match TRBD1. The ends lost 6 bases at V and 5 bases at J; junction bases unmatched: 1. From germline, CDR1 is SNHLY and CDR2 FYNNEI. The CDR3 loop spans 13 amino acids. CDR3 DNA: TGTGCCAGCAGGGACAGGGGAACCGGGGAGCTGTTTTTT. This gives the protein CASRDRGTGELFF.

V and J are TRBV28 and TRBJ2-3, with D possibly matching TRBD2 (6 bases). V shed 8 bases and J shed 0 bases, with 15 bases lying between them. Germline V gene lookup returns CDR1 MDHEN and CDR2 SYDVKM. The CDR3 sequence is 15 residues long. The CDR3: CASLSGLLSTDTQYF. The CDR3 DNA follows: TGTGCCAGCCTGTCGGGACTCCTGAGCACAGATACGCAGTATTTT.

The chain joins TRBV6-1 to TRBJ2-7, with TRBD1 as a possible D gene (6 bases). The CDR3 length is 14 residues. The V end lost 0 bases, the J end lost 2 bases, and 8 bases lay between the germline ends. The germline CDR1 and CDR2 sequences are MNHNS and SASEGT. The CDR3 reads CASSEASGAYEQYF. The CDR3 DNA sequence: TGTGCCAGCAGTGAAGCCTCAGGGGCCTACGAGCAGTACTTC.

This chain links TRBV7-6 with TRBJ2-1; D is possibly TRBD1 (5 bases). CDR1 SGHVS and CDR2 FNYEAQ come from the germline V gene. This CDR3 region has 14 residues. Trimming removed 4 bases at V and 8 bases at J, with 15 bases between. The CDR3 bases are TGTGCCAGCAGCTCGGACAAGCCATCTGATGAGCAGTTCTTC. This gives the protein CASSSDKPSDEQFF.

Details on this clone: The same CDR3 is also encoded by other DNA sequences in this sample. This sequence joins TRBV5-1 and TRBJ2-7; D might be TRBD1 (5 bases). Trimming pared 1 base from V and 4 bases from J, leaving 6 bases between. Germline CDR1 reads SGHRS; CDR2 reads YFSETQ. The length of the CDR3 is 12 residues. The CDR3 region has the DNA TGCGCCAGCAGCTTGAGGGGATACGAGCAGTACTTC. Amino acid sequence: CASSLRGYEQYF.

This rearrangement joins TRBV12-3 or TRBV12-4 to TRBJ1-1, with D possibly matching TRBD1 (6 bases). The CDR3 is 13 amino acids. V was trimmed by 6 bases and J by 5 bases, leaving 13 bases between them. The CDR3 here is CASSRWTETEAFF. CDR3 nucleotide sequence: TGTGCCAGCAGCCGCTGGACAGAAACTGAAGCTTTCTTT.

The chain combines TRBV6-5 with TRBJ2-7, with D tentatively TRBD2 (7 bases). CDR1 and CDR2 from the germline V gene are MNHEY and SVGAGI. Deletions cut 0 bases from V and 7 bases from J, with 16 bases between. This CDR3 has 15 amino acids. The CDR3 bases are TGTGCCAGCAGTTACTCGTCGGGGGGCCTCTCTGAGCAGTACTTC. Residues: CASSYSSGGLSEQYF.